A single sample is the source of the 10 T cell receptor beta chains below, sequenced in a study of regulatory T cells in long-lasting Graves disease. Library construction for TCR beta used iRepertoire HTBI primers and Arm-PCR of CDR3 regions. Using its own MiXCR run on the multiplex PCR reads, TCRdb lists one record per CDR3 protein. The sample yields 440,000 or so distinct CDR3 sequences, 15% seen once. Time point meaning: newly diagnosed GD, antithyroid drugs for less than 3 months. Preparation of the TCR library used RNA extracted from PBMCs. The data were also submitted as part of a second study, on T cells in Graves' hyperthyroidism and ophthalmopathy.

The sample here was peripheral blood mononuclear cells (PBMCs), taken at new diagnosis, from a patient treated with antithyroid drugs. These receptors were taken from a woman aged 25 to 45 with Graves disease.

This clonotype was seen at least ten times. The V and J genes are TRBV6-2 or TRBV6-3 and TRBJ2-3; 11 bases are shared with TRBD2. Trimming at V came to 7 bases and at J to 5 bases, leaving 8 bases not matched to a gene. The CDR3 is made up of 15 amino acids. Looked up from germline, CDR1 is MNHEY and CDR2 is SVGEGT. CDR3: CASILGGLAEDTQYF. CDR3 coding DNA: TGTGCCAGCATACTCGGGGGACTAGCGGAAGATACGCAGTATTTT.

The rearrangement links TRBV12-3 or TRBV12-4 to TRBJ2-3; TRBD2 matches 11 bases. The CDR3 is 18 residues long. Trimming took 3 bases from V and 0 from J; bases not matched to a gene: 8. CDR3 coding DNA: TGTGCCAGCAGTTTTCGGGCTAGCGGGAGGTTCAGCACAGATACGCAGTATTTT. Encoded protein: CASSFRASGRFSTDTQYF.

This clonotype was counted many times. The chain joins TRBV28 to TRBJ2-7; 7 bases are a match to TRBD1. V shed 3 bases, J shed 7 bases, and the junction held 9 bases outside the gene matches. The CDR3 is 14 residues long. Germline CDR1 MDHEN, CDR2 SYDVKM. In DNA form, the CDR3 reads TGTGCCAGCAGTTTGGGTAGGGGGCGCAGTGAGCAGTACTTC. Its translation is CASSLGRGRSEQYF.

This clonotype was observed a handful of times. The chain employs TRBV27 and TRBJ2-5; 7 positions match TRBD1. Per germline, CDR1 MNHEY and CDR2 SMNVEV (reference sequence). V gave up 5 bases and J gave up 3 bases; unmatched junction bases: 3. The CDR3 has 13 amino acids. The CDR3 protein is CASSRDSEETQYF. In nucleotides, the CDR3 is TGTGCCAGCAGTCGGGACAGTGAAGAGACCCAGTACTTC.

There are a few counts of this clonotype. This sequence joins TRBV5-1 and TRBJ2-6, with D tentatively TRBD1 (6 bases). Germline CDR1 reads SGHRS; CDR2 reads YFSETQ. The V end was cut by 0 bases, the J end by 4 bases, with 20 bases between. This CDR3 has 19 amino acids. The CDR3 loop reads CASSLAAKPGAEGANVLTF. The CDR3 bases are TGCGCCAGCAGCTTGGCAGCTAAACCAGGGGCAGAAGGGGCCAACGTCCTGACTTTC.

This clonotype has at least ten counts. V and J are TRBV12-3 or TRBV12-4 and TRBJ2-7; D not resolved. The CDR3 has 15 amino acids. The V and J ends lost 3 bases and 1 base respectively, with 13 bases between them. The chain's CDR3 is CASSFRLPGSYEQYF. DNA for the CDR3: TGTGCCAGCAGTTTTCGCCTCCCCGGGTCCTACGAGCAGTACTTC.

This clonotype was observed a handful of times. The rearrangement links TRBV28 to TRBJ2-3; D is ambiguous. The CDR3 totals 16 residues. The ends were cut back, 3 bases at V and 1 base at J, with 14 bases in the middle. Germline-derived CDR1 and CDR2 are MDHEN and SYDVKM. The CDR3 DNA follows: TGTGCCAGCAGTTTGCCGGTCCAGGCCCGCACAGATACGCAGTATTTT. It yields the protein CASSLPVQARTDTQYF.

This clonotype was seen ten or more times. The chain carries TRBV30 and TRBJ2-7; 7 bases agree with TRBD1. This CDR3 region has 14 residues. CDR1 GTSNPN and CDR2 SVGIG come from the germline V gene (reference sequence). The J segment lost 2 bases and the V segment lost 6 bases, leaving 10 bases of the junction unmatched. CDR3 nucleotides: TGTGCCTGCCAAGGGGGCCTAAGGCCCTACGAGCAGTACTTC. This translates into CACQGGLRPYEQYF.

In its sample, this clonotype was seen many times. The chain carries TRBV20-1 and TRBJ2-5; possible D gene TRBD2, 5 bases. CDR3 length equals 17 residues. Trimming removed 6 bases from V and 4 bases from J, with 27 bases in between. Germline V lookup: CDR1 DFQATT, CDR2 SNEGSKA (reference sequence). The CDR3 DNA reads TGCAGTGCCACCCGCTTGGGTGGGAGAGAGGTGGGAGAGACCCAGTACTTC. As protein: CSATRLGGREVGETQYF.

This clonotype was found many times. This rearrangement joins TRBV18 to TRBJ2-5; 7 nucleotides align to TRBD2. The V gene's germline CDR1 is KGHSH and CDR2 LQKENI. This CDR3 spans 15 amino acids. V lost 3 bases to trimming and J lost 5 bases; unmatched junction nucleotides: 9. This CDR3 is CASSPLREFGETQYF. CDR3 DNA: TGTGCCAGCTCACCTCTGCGGGAGTTCGGCGAGACCCAGTACTTC.